The 14 T cell receptor beta chains below come from one sample, sequenced in a study of T cells in localized non-small cell lung cancer. Measured with immunoSEQ multiplex PCR; TCRdb has only the in-frame clones, and not every one. Found here are 2,500 to 3,000 clones, 24% of them singletons; the top ten hold 10% to 15%. Sequenced material: lung tumor tissue, taken before any cancer treatment. The receptor set was obtained from a male donor aged 60 or over with stage II lung adenocarcinoma.

The sample holds a few counts of this clone. In DNA, the CDR3 is TGTGCCAGCAGCCCCCTACCGATCAGCTCTGGAAACACCATATATTTT. Residues: CASSPLPISSGNTIYF. The chain couples TRBV7-5 to TRBJ1-3. TRBV7-5 constitutes a pseudogene. The CDR3 is 16 residues long.

The rearrangement links TRBV5-1 to TRBJ1-2; D is undetermined. Germline loops: CDR1 SGHRS, CDR2 YFSETQ. This CDR3 spans 14 amino acids. V was clipped by 1 base and J by 0 bases, with 7 bases between them. The CDR3 protein is CASSLSVTNYGYTF. In DNA form, the CDR3 reads TGCGCCAGCAGCTTGTCCGTTACTAACTATGGCTACACCTTC.

The V call is TRBV18, the J call TRBJ2-1; 11 bases align to TRBD1. In germline, CDR1 is KGHSH, CDR2 LQKENI. Trimming took 0 bases from V and 9 from J; bases not matched to a gene: 4. The CDR3 has 15 residues. This CDR3 is CASSPPGTGGIEQFF. CDR3 nucleotide sequence: TGTGCCAGCTCACCACCCGGGACAGGGGGTATTGAGCAGTTCTTC.

This clone was detected only a few times. The gene calls are TRBV6-1 and TRBJ2-7; D is possibly TRBD2 (6 bases). Germline loops: CDR1 MNHNS, CDR2 SASEGT. The CDR3 has 15 amino acids. Trimming stripped 1 base from V and 5 bases from J, with 15 bases between. CDR3 sequence (DNA): TGTGCCAGCAGTGAAGGAGGGAGAGGGGAGGACGAGCAGTACTTC. Protein: CASSEGGRGEDEQYF.

The rearrangement links TRBV11-3 to TRBJ1-1; D perhaps matches TRBD1 (5 bases). This CDR3 is built from 14 residues. Deletions cut 5 bases from V and 0 bases from J, with 10 bases between. Looked up from germline, CDR1 is SGHNT and CDR2 is YENEEA. CDR3 protein: CASSHGHVNTEAFF. Written as DNA, the CDR3 is TGTGCCAGCAGCCACGGACATGTGAACACTGAAGCTTTCTTT.

This clone was counted only a few times. This sequence joins TRBV10-2 and TRBJ2-7; D gene unclear. Trimming stripped 6 bases from V and 0 bases from J, with 12 bases between. CDR3 size: 14 residues. Germline loops: CDR1 WSHSY, CDR2 SAAADI. The CDR3: CASSQVPHSYEQYF. CDR3 DNA: TGCGCCAGCAGCCAGGTCCCCCACTCCTACGAGCAGTACTTC.

This clone was counted between two and nine times. The chain is built from TRBV11-3 and TRBJ1-1, with TRBD1 matching 8 bases. The CDR3 length is 14 residues. J was trimmed by 7 bases and V by 2 bases; bases with no gene match: 6. Per the germline V gene, CDR1 is SGHNT and CDR2 is YENEEA. The CDR3 nucleotides read TGTGCCAGCAGCTTAACAGGGGGAACACTTGAAGCTTTCTTT. Its translation: CASSLTGGTLEAFF.

The chain combines TRBV18 with TRBJ2-7; TRBD2 is a possible D gene (5 bases). The germline CDR1 and CDR2 sequences are KGHSH and LQKENI. The CDR3 is 16 residues long. V was cut by 3 bases and J by 2 bases, with 17 bases left in between. CDR3 in amino acids: CASSPTGGLEPYEQYF. The CDR3 DNA is TGTGCCAGCTCACCGACCGGTGGACTCGAACCCTACGAGCAGTACTTC.

This clone turned up a few times. As DNA, the CDR3 is TGTGCCAGCAGCTTAGATCTTCTAGGGGGGAAGGCATATGGCTACACCTTC. Protein sequence: CASSLDLLGGKAYGYTF. The chain uses TRBV11-3 and TRBJ1-2, with a tentative D call TRBD1 (6 bases). CDR1 SGHNT and CDR2 YENEEA come from the germline V gene. Trimming pared 0 bases from V and 5 bases from J, leaving 19 bases between. The CDR3 has 17 residues.

The rearrangement links TRBV6-8 to TRBJ1-2, with 7 bases matching TRBD1. The length of the CDR3 is 13 residues. V trimming: 7 bases; J trimming: 6 bases; junction bases outside the gene matches: 8. Germline assignment: CDR1 MNHGY and CDR2 SAAAGT. CDR3 coding DNA: TGTGCCAGCACAGAACAGGGGTTTGATGGCTACACCTTC. Its protein product is CASTEQGFDGYTF.

The chain recombines TRBV9 with TRBJ2-3; D remains ambiguous. The CDR3 has 17 residues. Germline CDR1 and CDR2: SGDLS and YYNGEE. Trimming took 2 bases from V and 0 from J, leaving 16 bases between them. The CDR3 DNA sequence: TGTGCCAGCAGCGTCACGCCGGCGGCCTCTAGCACAGATACGCAGTATTTT. This gives the protein CASSVTPAASSTDTQYF.

By share of the sample, this clone is medium-sized. The chain employs TRBV11-3 and TRBJ2-7; tentatively, D is TRBD2 (6 bases). Germline CDR1 reads SGHNT; CDR2 reads YENEEA. V lost 3 bases and J 5 bases, leaving 20 bases between the germline ends. The CDR3 has 16 amino acids. The CDR3 region has the DNA TGTGCCAGCAGCTTCCCCAGGCGGGGACCAGGACACGAGCAGTACTTC. Its translation: CASSFPRRGPGHEQYF.

The V gene is TRBV19, the J gene TRBJ2-5; D is possibly TRBD1 (5 bases). The germline V and J ends were trimmed by 6 bases and 4 bases, with 12 bases remaining between them. This CDR3 is 13 amino acids long. Germline loops: CDR1 LNHDA, CDR2 SQIVND (reference sequence). DNA for the CDR3: TGTGCCAGTAGCCCTAACAGGATAGAGACCCAGTACTTC. The encoded protein is CASSPNRIETQYF.

This chain joins TRBV16 and TRBJ2-4, with D maybe TRBD1 (6 bases). This CDR3 comprises 14 residues. V shed 3 bases and J shed 2 bases, with 8 bases lying between them. The V gene's germline CDR1 is KGHSY and CDR2 FQNENV. The CDR3 coding sequence is TGTGCCAGCAGCCAGACAGGAACCAAAAACATTCAGTACTTC. Amino acids: CASSQTGTKNIQYF.